Following are 16 T cell receptor beta chains from one sample sequenced in a study of tissue T cells after allogeneic stem cell transplantation. The protocol was immunoSEQ multiplex PCR, while the TCRdb copy is restricted to in-frame clones and leaves out a portion. The table records roughly 45,000 clones, approximately 73% of them present only once. The specimen sequenced was sorted cells pooled from one or two spleens. The receptors shown here come from a pool of C57BL/6 mice in good health.

About this clone itself: Any gene name here is a mouse gene name. The read falls 1 residue short of the CDR3 end, and the missing part is taken from the germline J gene. The chain uses TRBV4 and TRBJ2-4, with 12 bases matching TRBD2. The CDR3 runs 16 residues. CDR1 and CDR2 (germline): LGHDT, YNNKQL (reference sequence). J gave up 2 bases and V 5 bases, and 5 bases lay outside the gene matches. CDR3 DNA, as far as it was read: TGTGCCAGCAGCCTAGGGACTGGGGGGTCTCAAAACACCTTGTAC. It encodes CASSLGTGGSQNTLY. The entire CDR3 protein is CASSLGTGGSQNTLYF.

As to this clone: Gene names are mouse gene names. The CDR3 end is not reached by the read, which stops 1 residue before it; the germline J gene fills it in. Other nucleotide sequences from this sample produce the same CDR3. The chain is built from TRBV16 and TRBJ2-3; D assignment may be TRBD1 or TRBD2 (6 bases each). The V gene lost 0 bases and the J gene lost 2 bases, with 9 bases spanning the gap. CDR3 size: 15 residues. Per the germline V gene, CDR1 is SGHSA and CDR2 is FRNQAP. This chain's CDR3 is CASSLDGGSAETLYF. The part of the CDR3 DNA that was read is TGTGCAAGCAGCTTAGACGGGGGCTCTGCAGAAACGCTGTAT.

Worth noting for this clone: The germline and genes are mouse ones. Read coverage stops 1 residue before the CDR3 terminus; the germline J gene supplies the remainder. This chain links TRBV4 with TRBJ1-4; D might be TRBD1 (6 bases). The CDR3 contains 15 residues. The germline gives CDR1 LGHDT, CDR2 YNNKQL (reference sequence). V was shortened by 3 bases and J by 0 bases, with 8 bases between the two germline ends. The CDR3 loop reads CASSYGQISNERLFF. CDR3 bases read: TGTGCCAGCAGCTACGGACAGATTTCCAACGAAAGATTATTT. Full variable domain (remainder filled in from reference TRBV4 and TRBJ1-4): ETAVFQTPNYHVTQVGNEVSFNCKQTLGHDTMYWYKQDSKKLLKIMFSYNNKQLIVNETVPRRFSPQSSDKAHLNLRIKSVEPEDSAVYLCASSYGQISNERLFFGHGTKLSVL.

Points on this clone: Gene and germline names: mouse. CDR3 residues: CSSSRTGASDYTF. Partial CDR3 DNA: TGCTCCAGCAGTCGGACAGGGGCCTCCGACTACACC. V and J are TRBV23 and TRBJ1-2; the tabulated D call, TRBD1, remains unverified against the DNA. The read halts 1 residue ahead of the CDR3 end, with the missing end drawn from the germline J gene. The CDR3 length is 13 residues. Germline V gene data show CDR1 as KGHTA and CDR2 as FQNQQP.

Points on this clone: Mouse germline and gene names are used. The missing CDR3 end, 1 residue past where the read stops, is filled in from the germline J gene. The chain uses TRBV19 and TRBJ2-3; 7 positions agree with TRBD2. The ends lost 6 bases at V and 4 bases at J; junction bases unmatched: 8. Germline lookup yields CDR1 FNHDT and CDR2 SITEND (reference sequence). The CDR3 spans 14 residues. CDR3 sequence reads: CASNRLGESETLYF. The part of the CDR3 DNA that was read is TGTGCCAGCAATCGACTGGGAGAGTCAGAAACGCTGTAT. Together with reference TRBV19 and TRBJ2-3, the CDR3 gives the full variable domain: GGIITQTPKFLIGQEGQKLTLKCQQNFNHDTMYWYRQDSGKGLRLIYYSITENDLQKGDLSEGYDASREKKSSFSLTVTSAQKNEMAVFLCASNRLGESETLYFGSGTRLTVL.

Points on this clone: Gene labels here are mouse ones. The missing CDR3 end, 1 residue past where the read stops, is filled in from the germline J gene. The chain employs TRBV13-1 and TRBJ1-1, with D possibly TRBD1 on 5 matching bases. The germline V gene has CDR1 NSHNY and CDR2 SYGAGN. Between the trimmed V and J ends, which lost 4 bases and 1 base, there was a span of 8 bases. This CDR3 has 13 residues. The CDR3: CASSPGGNTEVFF. CDR3 DNA, as far as it was read: TGTGCCAGCAGTCCCGGGGGAAACACAGAAGTCTTC.

As concerns this clone: Gene labels here are mouse ones. The read ends 1 residue before the CDR3 terminus; that terminus is restored from the germline J gene. The sample has other DNA sequences that encode this CDR3 too. The chain uses TRBV31 and TRBJ1-2; D gene uncertain. Germline-derived CDR1 and CDR2 are GKSSPN and SITVG. The CDR3 has 12 amino acids. Trimming shortened V by 1 base and J by 0 bases, and 3 bases separated the two germline ends. The CDR3 DNA, read in part, is TGTGCCTGGAGTCGGGCAAACTCCGACTACACC. Translated, it gives CAWSRANSDYT. The entire CDR3 protein reads CAWSRANSDYTF.

Details on this clone: Any gene name here is a mouse gene name. The CDR3 extends 1 residue past the end of the read, so its final part is completed from the germline J gene. The J gene is TRBJ1-5, the V gene TRBV13-2; 10 bases map to TRBD1. CDR1 NNHNN and CDR2 SYGAGS come from the germline V gene (reference sequence). Unmatched junction bases numbered 4, after V lost 3 bases and J lost 7 bases. This CDR3 has 14 residues. CDR3 DNA (partial): TGTGCCAGCGGTGGCCGGGACAGGGGACAGGCTCCGCTT. Translated: CASGGRDRGQAPL. The complete CDR3 sequence is CASGGRDRGQAPLF.

This clone was observed a handful of times. Mouse germline and gene names are used. The read falls 1 residue short of the CDR3 end, and the missing part is taken from the germline J gene. The chain joins TRBV3 to TRBJ2-7; 12 bases line up with TRBD2. Germline V gives CDR1 SNHLY, CDR2 FYNGKV (reference sequence). Trimming at V came to 6 bases and at J to 7 bases, leaving 4 bases not matched to a gene. The CDR3 consists of 13 residues. CDR3 protein: CASRRGLGGEQYF. The CDR3 DNA, read in part, is TGTGCCAGCAGACGGGGACTGGGGGGAGAACAGTAC.

A word on this clone: Gene and germline names: mouse. The read ends 1 residue early relative to the CDR3; the germline J gene fills the gap. The chain uses TRBV12-1 and TRBJ1-5; 10 bases align to TRBD1. The CDR3 contains 16 residues. Germline lookup yields CDR1 SGHSN and CDR2 HYEKVE. Losses at the gene ends were 0 bases for V and 0 bases for J; bases not matched to a gene: 1. The CDR3 sequence is CASSLGQGGNNQAPLF. The CDR3 bases that were read are TGTGCCAGCTCTCTCGGACAGGGGGGTAACAACCAGGCTCCGCTT.

In the case of this clone: The genes and germline here are from mouse. The CDR3 end lies 1 residue beyond the end of the read and is filled in from the germline J gene. The chain has TRBV19 and TRBJ2-2, with D unresolved. V lost 5 bases and J lost 2, with 1 base in between. From germline, CDR1 is FNHDT and CDR2 SITEND (reference sequence). The CDR3 covers 11 residues. The CDR3 bases that were read are TGTGCCAGCAGCAACACCGGGCAGCTCTAC. This translates into CASSNTGQLY. The whole CDR3 region reads CASSNTGQLYF.

Only a few counts were recorded for this clone. Gene names are mouse gene names. The observed sequence ends 1 residue before the CDR3 terminus, with the missing tail filled in from the germline J gene. This sequence joins TRBV17 and TRBJ2-7, with D hard to call. The CDR3 sequence is 12 residues long. Between the trimmed V and J ends, which lost 0 bases and 4 bases, there was a span of 4 bases. The germline CDR1 and CDR2 sequences are MNHDT and YYDKIL. The CDR3 region is CASSREGYEQYF. The part of the CDR3 DNA that was read is TGTGCTAGCAGTAGAGAGGGGTATGAACAGTAC.

This clone was seen a handful of times. Each gene name is a mouse one. The sequence runs out 1 residue before the end of the CDR3; the remainder is reconstructed from the germline J gene. This sequence joins TRBV3 and TRBJ2-7; 7 nucleotides align to TRBD1. The length of the CDR3 is 13 residues. Germline V gene lookup returns CDR1 SNHLY and CDR2 FYNGKV (reference sequence). V shed 1 base, J shed 5 bases, and the junction held 2 bases outside the gene matches. The part of the CDR3 DNA that was read is TGTGCCAGCAGCTTAGACAGGGGCCATGAACAGTAC. This encodes CASSLDRGHEQY. The full CDR3 protein is CASSLDRGHEQYF.

Of note for this clone: Genes and germline are mouse. The read terminates 1 residue ahead of where the CDR3 ends, so the germline J gene completes it. V and J are TRBV2 and TRBJ1-3; D is perhaps TRBD1 (6 bases). The germline V gene encodes CDR1 LGHNA and CDR2 YSYQKL. This CDR3 comprises 15 residues. Trimming cost V 4 bases and J 0 bases, with 10 bases left between them. The DNA read from the CDR3 is TGTGCCAGCAGCCCGAGGGGGGATTCTGGAAATACGCTCTAT. The encoded protein is CASSPRGDSGNTLY. The whole CDR3 protein is CASSPRGDSGNTLYF.

As to this clone: The genes and germline here are from mouse. The CDR3 is cut off 1 residue early in the read; its end comes from the germline J gene. The chain combines TRBV1 with TRBJ2-7; D may be TRBD1 (5 bases). The germline V gene has CDR1 NSQYPW and CDR2 LRSPGD (reference sequence). V lost 3 bases, J lost 7 bases, and 10 bases lay in between. The CDR3 spans 12 residues. CDR3 DNA (partial): TGCACCTGCAGTGCGTCAGGGCGAGAACAGTAC. Translating gives CTCSASGREQY. The entire CDR3 is CTCSASGREQYF.

About this clone itself: Gene names are mouse gene names. The missing CDR3 end, 1 residue past where the read stops, is filled in from the germline J gene. The genes are TRBV19 and TRBJ2-7; 9 nucleotides line up with TRBD1. This CDR3 spans 14 amino acids. Germline V gene lookup returns CDR1 FNHDT and CDR2 SITEND (reference sequence). The V and J ends lost 2 bases and 3 bases, in that order; junction bases with no gene match: 3. CDR3 bases read: TGTGCCAGCAGTATGGGGGACAGGGACTATGAACAGTAC. Protein: CASSMGDRDYEQY. The full CDR3 is CASSMGDRDYEQYF.